One sample yielded the 4 T cell receptor beta chains listed below, sequenced in a study of blood T cell repertoires in COVID-19. Produced via immunoSEQ multiplex PCR; TCRdb's table is partial and in-frame only. Altogether approximately 90,000 clones are present, around 80% being singletons, with the ten largest covering approximately 1.2%. The material sequenced was peripheral blood. The source is a woman older than 75 with acute or convalescent COVID-19.

The rearrangement links TRBV2 to TRBJ1-4; D gene ambiguous. Germline V gene data show CDR1 as SNHLY and CDR2 as FYNNEI. This CDR3 comprises 13 residues. Trimming shortened V by 7 bases and J by 6 bases, and 12 bases separated the two germline ends. The CDR3 loop is CASIEGLHEKLFF. DNA for the CDR3: TGTGCCAGCATAGAGGGATTGCATGAAAAACTGTTTTTT.

This clone appeared a few times. The CDR3 loop is CASSQEVLALAGVKNEQFF. Here the CDR3 DNA reads TGTGCCAGCAGCCAAGAGGTTCTTGCACTAGCGGGGGTCAAGAATGAGCAGTTCTTC. The chain is built from TRBV3-1 (or the pseudogene TRBV3-2) and TRBJ2-1, with 11 bases aligning to TRBD2. The CDR3 runs 19 residues. Unmatched junction bases numbered 14, after V lost 0 bases and J lost 7 bases. The germline V gene has CDR1 LGHDT and CDR2 YNNKEL (reference sequence).

The V call is TRBV7-9, the J call TRBJ2-7, with D tentatively TRBD2 (6 bases). Germline V gene sequence: CDR1 SEHNR, CDR2 FQNEAQ (reference sequence). CDR3 length: 17 residues. The V and J ends lost 5 bases and 5 bases respectively, with 25 bases between them. DNA for the CDR3: TGTGCCAGCAGCCCACTGCGTAGCAGGGCGGGGTTGGACGAGCAGTACTTC. Encoded protein: CASSPLRSRAGLDEQYF.

V is TRBV28 and J is TRBJ1-5; D perhaps matches TRBD1 (5 bases). Trimming removed 2 bases from V and 1 base from J, with 15 bases in between. The CDR3 spans 17 residues. Germline V gene lookup returns CDR1 MDHEN and CDR2 SYDVKM. CDR3 nucleotide sequence: TGTGCCAGCAGTTTAAATCTTAGGGGCTGGAGCAATCAGCCCCAGCATTTT. Translated, it gives CASSLNLRGWSNQPQHF.